This T cell receptor beta chain was profiled in a study of T cells expressing NK-cell markers. Study background: Sorted CD3+CD56+NKG2C+, CD3+CD56+NKG2C- and CD3+CD56-NKG2C+ T cells provided the TCR beta repertoires. Most of the eight sequenced donors were classified as HCMV-seropositive, and one was classified as seronegative. Study findings and constraints: NKG2C+ dominant clonotype frequencies in about six donors were about 1.0-7.0% of CD8+ T cells.

Concerning this clonotype itself: No antigen is known for it.

Reprocessing the 5' RACE reads, TCRdb reports a single entry for every CDR3 protein and omits DNA. In all, the sample yields about 550,000 distinct CDR3 sequences. CDR3 size: 14 residues. Per germline, CDR1 MNHNS and CDR2 SASEGT. Sequencing was performed on blood T cells: a sorted CD56 or NKG2C T cell subset, CD4+ or CD8+ T cells, or bulk PBMC T cells (not recorded which). The gene calls are TRBV6-1 and TRBJ2-7; TCRdb lists TRBD1, though no DNA is available to test this call. This TCR came from a young man in good health. CDR3 loop: CASTTGPGSNEQYF.